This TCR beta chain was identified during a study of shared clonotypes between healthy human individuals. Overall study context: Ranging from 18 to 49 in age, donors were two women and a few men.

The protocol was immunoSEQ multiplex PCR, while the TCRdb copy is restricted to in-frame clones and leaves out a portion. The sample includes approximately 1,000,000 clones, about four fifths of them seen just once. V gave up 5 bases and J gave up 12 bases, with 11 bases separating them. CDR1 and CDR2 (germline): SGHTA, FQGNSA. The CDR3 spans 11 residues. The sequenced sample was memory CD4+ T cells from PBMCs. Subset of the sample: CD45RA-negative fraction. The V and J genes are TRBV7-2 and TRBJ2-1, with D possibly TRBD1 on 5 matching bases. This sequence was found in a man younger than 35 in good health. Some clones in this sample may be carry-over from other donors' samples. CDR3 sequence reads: CASSRQIWQFF. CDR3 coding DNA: TGTGCCAGCAGCCGACAGATATGGCAGTTCTTC.